One sample yielded the 17 T cell receptor beta chains listed below, sequenced in a study of CD8 T cells in ankylosing spondylitis. Findings and limits, study-wide: It appeared that ankylosing spondylitis blood was characterized by a TCR beta motif of about 8 highly homologous variants.

TCRdb redid the calling of the 5' RACE reads with MiXCR, one entry per CDR3 protein. The data show approximately 540,000 distinct CDR3 sequences, with about 12% seen just once and approximately 6.2% held by the top ten. No antigens are known for them. The material sequenced was blood, either unsorted or a sorted T cell fraction (not recorded which). Every receptor here comes from a male donor with ankylosing spondylitis.

This chain connects TRBV29-1 to TRBJ2-1; TRBD2 agrees at 12 bases. V gave up 6 bases and J gave up 10 bases; unmatched junction bases: 7. Germline loops: CDR1 SQVTM, CDR2 ANQGSEA. This CDR3 contains 13 residues. DNA of the CDR3: TGCAGCGTGAGGGGACTAGCGGGTGGCGAGCAGTTCTTC. The encoded protein is CSVRGLAGGEQFF.

In this sample, this clonotype turned up many times. The chain uses TRBV5-5 and TRBJ1-1; D may be TRBD1 (5 bases). Germline lookup yields CDR1 SGHKS and CDR2 YYEKEE (reference sequence). V lost 0 bases and J lost 4, with 19 bases in between. The CDR3 runs to 17 residues. In DNA, the CDR3 is TGTGCCAGCAGCTTGGCCTATCGGGGCAGCCGGGCCACTGAAGCTTTCTTT. Translation: CASSLAYRGSRATEAFF.

This clonotype turned up a few times. The rearrangement links TRBV3-1 to TRBJ2-6, with D unclear. Per the germline V gene, CDR1 is LGHDT and CDR2 is YNNKEL (reference sequence). The CDR3 has 18 residues. Trimming shortened V by 0 bases and J by 0 bases, and 12 bases separated the two germline ends. The CDR3 coding sequence is TGTGCCAGCAGCCAAGATCTAACAGCTAGCTCTGGGGCCAACGTCCTGACTTTC. Protein: CASSQDLTASSGANVLTF.

This clonotype has just a few counts. The chain links TRBV7-9 to TRBJ2-3; a weak D match, TRBD2 (5 bases). CDR3 length: 15 residues. The V gene lost 3 bases and the J gene lost 3 bases, with 13 bases spanning the gap. Per the germline V gene, CDR1 is SEHNR and CDR2 is FQNEAQ (reference sequence). The CDR3 is CASSFYGESTDTQYF. CDR3 bases: TGTGCCAGCAGCTTTTACGGGGAGTCGACAGATACGCAGTATTTT.

There are a few counts of this clonotype. This rearrangement joins TRBV29-1 to TRBJ2-7; 8 nucleotides align to TRBD1. From germline, CDR1 is SQVTM and CDR2 ANQGSEA. Trimming at V came to 5 bases and at J to 1 base, leaving 7 bases not matched to a gene. This CDR3 contains 14 residues. The CDR3 protein is CSVRFRDRSYEQYF. In DNA, the CDR3 is TGCAGCGTTCGTTTCCGGGACAGGTCCTACGAGCAGTACTTC.

The V call is TRBV5-1, the J call TRBJ1-4, with D perhaps matching TRBD1 (6 bases). Trimming pared 0 bases from V and 7 bases from J, leaving 13 bases between. This CDR3 is built from 15 residues. Germline loops: CDR1 SGHRS, CDR2 YFSETQ. The CDR3 DNA follows: TGCGCCAGCAGCTTGGCGGGACAAGGTAGTGAAAAACTGTTTTTT. Protein: CASSLAGQGSEKLFF.

The chain combines TRBV7-9 with TRBJ2-2; D is unclear. The germline V gene has CDR1 SEHNR and CDR2 FQNEAQ (reference sequence). The CDR3 sequence is 14 residues long. Between the trimmed V and J ends, which lost 5 bases and 0 bases, there was a span of 7 bases. In DNA form, the CDR3 reads TGTGCCAGCAGCCGTGACACGAACACCGGGGAGCTGTTTTTT. Protein: CASSRDTNTGELFF.

The chain joins TRBV7-9 to TRBJ2-7; TRBD1 aligns across 10 bases. Unmatched junction bases numbered 5, after V lost 5 bases and J lost 4 bases. Germline CDR1 reads SEHNR; CDR2 reads FQNEAQ (reference sequence). The CDR3 is 14 amino acids. The CDR3 nucleotides are TGTGCCAGCAGCCAGACAGGGGGCGAGTACGAGCAGTACTTC. Its translation: CASSQTGGEYEQYF.

This clonotype was observed a handful of times. This chain connects TRBV5-1 to TRBJ2-3; tentatively, D is TRBD2 (5 bases). This CDR3 contains 14 residues. Trimming shortened V by 0 bases and J by 4 bases, and 9 bases separated the two germline ends. CDR1 and CDR2 (germline): SGHRS, YFSETQ. CDR3 nucleotide sequence: TGCGCCAGCAGCTTGGCAGCTAGCCCAGATACGCAGTATTTT. This translates into CASSLAASPDTQYF. Filled out from reference TRBV5-1 and TRBJ2-3, the complete variable domain reads KAGVTQTPRYLIKTRGQQVTLSCSPISGHRSVSWYQQTPGQGLQFLFEYFSETQRNKGNFPGRFSGRQFSNSRSEMNVSTLELGDSALYLCASSLAASPDTQYFGPGTRLTVL.

The chain links TRBV20-1 to TRBJ2-3; possible D gene TRBD2, 6 bases. V was clipped by 0 bases and J by 5 bases, with 15 bases between them. This CDR3 contains 15 residues. Per the germline V gene, CDR1 is DFQATT and CDR2 is SNEGSKA (reference sequence). The CDR3 loop reads CSARDPESAGDTQYF. Written as DNA, the CDR3 is TGCAGTGCTAGAGATCCAGAATCAGCGGGAGATACGCAGTATTTT.

This clonotype was observed a handful of times. The genes are TRBV11-1 and TRBJ2-3, with 8 bases matching TRBD1. V was clipped by 7 bases and J by 0 bases; unmatched bases: 15. This CDR3 has 18 amino acids. CDR1 and CDR2 from the germline V gene are SGHAT and FQDESV (reference sequence). DNA for the CDR3: TGTGCCAGCATCCCCAGAACCTGGACAGGGCCCAGCACAGATACGCAGTATTTT. This gives the protein CASIPRTWTGPSTDTQYF. The whole variable domain, remainder taken from reference TRBV11-1 and TRBJ2-3, is EAEVAQSPRYKITEKSQAVAFWCDPISGHATLYWYRQILGQGPELLVQFQDESVVDDSQLPKDRFSAERLKGVDSTLKIQPAELGDSAMYLCASIPRTWTGPSTDTQYFGPGTRLTVL.

The gene calls are TRBV5-4 and TRBJ2-7; TRBD1 matches at 9 bases. The junction had 10 bases not matched to a gene; V was cut back by 1 base and J by 2 bases. The V gene's germline CDR1 is SGHNT and CDR2 YYREEE (reference sequence). There are 17 residues in the CDR3. CDR3 amino acids: CASSLYRGPARAYEQYF. CDR3 nucleotide sequence: TGTGCCAGCAGCTTGTACAGGGGGCCGGCCAGGGCCTACGAGCAGTACTTC.

This clonotype was counted between two and nine times. The rearrangement links TRBV29-1 to TRBJ1-1, with D hard to call. This CDR3 comprises 14 residues. Trimming pared 2 bases from V and 1 base from J, leaving 11 bases between. In germline, CDR1 is SQVTM, CDR2 ANQGSEA. The chain's CDR3 is CSVELGMGNTEAFF. In DNA form, the CDR3 reads TGCAGCGTTGAACTTGGGATGGGGAACACTGAAGCTTTCTTT.

The V and J genes are TRBV6-5 and TRBJ1-3; D unclear. This CDR3 spans 15 amino acids. V lost 1 base and J lost 0, with 7 bases in between. Germline V lookup: CDR1 MNHEY, CDR2 SVGAGI. CDR3 sequence reads: CASSYFSGSGNTIYF. CDR3 nucleotides: TGTGCCAGCAGTTACTTCTCAGGCTCTGGAAACACCATATATTTT.

The chain is built from TRBV2 and TRBJ2-3, with a tentative D call TRBD1 (5 bases). The CDR3 totals 13 residues. CDR1 is SNHLY and CDR2 is FYNNEI in the germline V gene. V was cut by 3 bases and J by 2 bases, with 6 bases left in between. The CDR3 nucleotides read TGTGCCAGCAGTGACAGGGCCACAGATACGCAGTATTTT. This codes for CASSDRATDTQYF.

In its sample, this clonotype was seen many times. CDR3 region: CATSSLDRGWDTQYF. In DNA, the CDR3 is TGTGCCACCAGCAGTCTGGACAGGGGATGGGATACGCAGTATTTT. This chain joins TRBV15 and TRBJ2-3; 9 nucleotides align to TRBD1. Looked up from germline, CDR1 is LNHNV and CDR2 is YYDKDF (reference sequence). The CDR3 spans 15 residues. V lost 3 bases, J lost 6 bases, and 7 bases stayed unmatched.

The chain carries TRBV21-1 and TRBJ2-7; the tabulated D call, TRBD1, remains unverified against the DNA. TRBV21-1 is deemed a pseudogene. The CDR3 has 15 amino acids. The CDR3 here is CASSNRGGVPYEQYV. The CDR3 coding sequence is TGTGCCAGCAGCAATCGGGGGGGGGTGCCCTACGAGCAGTACGTC.